This T cell receptor beta chain comes out of a study of T cell responses to AZD1222 COVID-19 vaccine. Study-level background: Analysis merged second doses at about 4 or about 12 weeks.

Sequenced by immunoSEQ multiplex PCR; TCRdb stores in-frame clones only, minus some. Seen here are 120,000 or so clones, less than 95% observed once, and the top ten hold roughly 7.8%. Whole-study findings and limits: As reported, nearly half of all spike-specific TCRs target variant regions that are unmutated. Spike was spanned by vaccine-associated CD4 TCRs, which were dominant at 160-218 and 743-854. Clonal diversity may have been underestimated, and the donors were mostly white British, with more females than males.

The V end was cut by 7 bases, the J end by 4 bases, with 8 bases between. Germline V lookup: CDR1 MNHEY, CDR2 SMNVEV (reference sequence). The length of the CDR3 is 12 residues. Remarks on this clone: What it binds is not known.

The gene calls are TRBV27 and TRBJ2-1; D remains unclear. The clonotype comes from an adult in good health. This material consisted of peripheral blood, taken on day 0 of AZD1222 vaccination. The CDR3 DNA reads as TGTGCCAGCAAGACACTATACAATGAGCAGTTCTTC. Translation: CASKTLYNEQFF.